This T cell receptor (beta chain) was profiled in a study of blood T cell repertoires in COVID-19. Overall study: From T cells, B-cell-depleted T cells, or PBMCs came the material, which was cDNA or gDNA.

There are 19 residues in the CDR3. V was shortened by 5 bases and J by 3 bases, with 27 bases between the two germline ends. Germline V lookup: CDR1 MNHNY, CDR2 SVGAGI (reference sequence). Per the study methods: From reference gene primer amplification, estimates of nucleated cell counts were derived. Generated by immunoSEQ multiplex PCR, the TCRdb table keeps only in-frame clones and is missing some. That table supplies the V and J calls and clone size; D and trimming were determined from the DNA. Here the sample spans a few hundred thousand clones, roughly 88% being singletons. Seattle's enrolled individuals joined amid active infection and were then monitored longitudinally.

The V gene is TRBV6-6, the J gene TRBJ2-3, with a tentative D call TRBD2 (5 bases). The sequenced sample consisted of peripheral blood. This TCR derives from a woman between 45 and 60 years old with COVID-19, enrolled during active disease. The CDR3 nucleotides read TGTGCCAGCAGTCGCCTACTAGTTCAGGAGTTAAGTGGAACAGATACGCAGTATTTT. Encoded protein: CASSRLLVQELSGTDTQYF.